The 27 T cell receptor beta chains in this list originate from one sample, sequenced in a study of beta chain features in type 1 diabetes. Sequenced material consisted of expressed TCRB transcripts (all of the isolated RNA was reverse transcribed). Some clones are missing from TCRdb's copy, which holds only in-frame ones; the method was immunoSEQ multiplex PCR. The data show about 360,000 clones, roughly an eighth seen once. The sample taken for sequencing was naive CD4+ T cells from blood. The receptor set was obtained from a man aged 18 to 30 in good health.

This clone was seen a handful of times. The rearrangement uses TRBV30 and TRBJ1-5; 11 nucleotides align to TRBD1. This CDR3 spans 14 amino acids. V trimming: 2 bases; J trimming: 7 bases; junction bases outside the gene matches: 4. Germline V gene sequence: CDR1 GTSNPN, CDR2 SVGIG (reference sequence). The CDR3 sequence: CAWSPGQGAQPQHF. The CDR3 bases are TGTGCCTGGAGTCCTGGACAGGGGGCACAGCCCCAGCATTTT.

This chain uses TRBV5-1 with TRBJ2-7; 7 bases fit TRBD1. Germline loops: CDR1 SGHRS, CDR2 YFSETQ. V was clipped by 4 bases and J by 2 bases; unmatched bases: 3. This CDR3 region has 13 residues. CDR3 bases: TGCGCCAGCAGCCCGGGACAGACCTACGAGCAGTACTTC. The encoded protein is CASSPGQTYEQYF.

The J gene is TRBJ1-2, the V gene TRBV7-6, with TRBD1 identical over 9 bases. CDR3 size: 14 residues. V lost 5 bases, J lost 5 bases, and 6 bases stayed unmatched. CDR1 SGHVS and CDR2 FNYEAQ come from the germline V gene. CDR3 region: CASSTGTGSYGYTF. In DNA, the CDR3 is TGTGCCAGCAGCACCGGGACAGGGAGTTATGGCTACACCTTC.

This clone was recorded a few times. The chain carries TRBV29-1 and TRBJ1-2, with D uncertain. V lost 6 bases and J 6 bases, leaving 26 bases between the germline ends. Germline loops: CDR1 SQVTM, CDR2 ANQGSEA. The CDR3 contains 16 residues. This chain's CDR3 is CSVLDERRTYGNGYTF. The CDR3, as DNA: TGCAGCGTCTTAGACGAACGGAGGACCTATGGAAATGGCTACACCTTC.

This rearrangement joins TRBV5-4 to TRBJ2-4; TRBD2 agrees at 8 bases. Germline V gene sequence: CDR1 SGHNT, CDR2 YYREEE (reference sequence). Trimming at V came to 5 bases and at J to 2 bases, leaving 15 bases not matched to a gene. The CDR3 has 18 amino acids. This chain's CDR3 is CASSRGGFVGASKNIQYF. In nucleotides, the CDR3 is TGTGCCAGCAGTCGGGGGGGTTTTGTGGGGGCATCCAAAAACATTCAGTACTTC.

V usage is TRBV11-2 and J usage is TRBJ2-1, with 8 bases that match TRBD2. This CDR3 is 13 amino acids long. Germline assignment: CDR1 SGHAT and CDR2 FQNNGV. V gave up 5 bases and J gave up 6 bases; unmatched junction bases: 3. In nucleotides, the CDR3 is TGTGCCAGCAGCAAACTAGCGGTCAATGAGCAGTTCTTC. Protein product: CASSKLAVNEQFF.

This clone was counted between two and nine times. The chain couples TRBV7-8 to TRBJ2-5; 11 positions match TRBD2. V shed 1 base, J shed 4 bases, and the junction held 2 bases outside the gene matches. This CDR3 is built from 15 residues. CDR1 and CDR2 (germline): SGHVS, FQNEAQ. The CDR3 loop is CASSLGLAGGETQYF. The CDR3 DNA sequence: TGTGCCAGCAGCTTAGGGCTAGCGGGGGGAGAGACCCAGTACTTC.

This clone appeared a few times. The chain is built from TRBV5-4 and TRBJ1-1; 9 bases are shared with TRBD1. The CDR3 is 13 residues long. Germline V lookup: CDR1 SGHNT, CDR2 YYREEE (reference sequence). Trimming removed 5 bases from V and 6 bases from J; junction bases left unmatched: 5. The CDR3 DNA follows: TGTGCCAGCAGACAGGGGGCGGGTGCTGAAGCTTTCTTT. Translated: CASRQGAGAEAFF.

J is TRBJ2-2 and V is TRBV7-2; D is perhaps TRBD1 (5 bases). Trimming cost V 1 base and J 6 bases, with 6 bases left between them. Germline lookup yields CDR1 SGHTA and CDR2 FQGNSA. The CDR3 extends over 13 amino acids. CDR3 DNA: TGTGCCAGCAGCTTAGAGGGGCCCGGGGAGCTGTTTTTT. Residues: CASSLEGPGELFF.

This clone was picked up a small number of times. CDR3 loop: CASSQVILQGGAHEQYF. The CDR3 DNA is TGTGCCAGCAGCCAAGTAATCCTGCAGGGTGGTGCCCACGAGCAGTACTTC. The genes are TRBV14 and TRBJ2-7; weak D call: TRBD1 (5 bases). Trimming removed 1 base from V and 5 bases from J, with 21 bases in between. The CDR3 loop spans 17 amino acids. CDR1 and CDR2 from the germline V gene are SGHDN and FVKESK.

This clone has a handful of counts. The chain has TRBV6-5 and TRBJ2-7; 9 bases are shared with TRBD2. The CDR3 consists of 15 residues. CDR1 and CDR2 from the germline V gene are MNHEY and SVGAGI. The V and J ends lost 2 bases and 4 bases, in that order; junction bases with no gene match: 6. In DNA, the CDR3 is TGTGCCAGCAGTTACGTCGCGGGAGGGTTGTACGAGCAGTACTTC. Its protein is CASSYVAGGLYEQYF.

This clone was seen more than once but under ten times. The chain recombines TRBV6-5 with TRBJ2-7; 7 bases are shared with TRBD2. Germline V CDR1 and CDR2: MNHEY, SVGAGI. The CDR3 runs 15 residues. J gave up 4 bases and V 2 bases, and 8 bases lay outside the gene matches. CDR3 sequence reads: CASSYVAGHPYEQYF. CDR3 DNA: TGTGCCAGCAGTTACGTAGCGGGCCACCCTTACGAGCAGTACTTC.

This clone has just a few counts. CDR3 sequence (DNA): TGCGCCAGCAGCCAAGGACTAGCGGGGGGGCTGAGCAAAAACATTCAGTACTTC. Translating it yields CASSQGLAGGLSKNIQYF. J is TRBJ2-4 and V is TRBV4-1; 14 nucleotides align to TRBD2. Germline CDR1 MGHRA, CDR2 YSYEKL. This CDR3 spans 18 amino acids. V lost 1 base and J lost 3; bases outside the gene matches: 5.

The chain links TRBV5-6 to TRBJ1-1, with a weak D call TRBD1 (6 bases). This CDR3 has 13 amino acids. Trimming removed 1 base from V and 4 bases from J, with 8 bases in between. Germline CDR1 is SGHDT and CDR2 is YYEEEE. Here the CDR3 DNA reads TGTGCCAGCAGCTTGACAGGGACCACTGAAGCTTTCTTT. Translating gives CASSLTGTTEAFF.

This clone was detected a few times. The chain is built from TRBV30 and TRBJ2-7; 9 nucleotides match TRBD1. In germline, CDR1 is GTSNPN, CDR2 SVGIG (reference sequence). J lost 1 base, V lost 0 bases, and 7 bases had no gene match. The CDR3 totals 16 residues. CDR3 nucleotide sequence: TGTGCCTGGAGTGTACCTCGGACAGGGGTATCCTACGAGCAGTACTTC. Its translation: CAWSVPRTGVSYEQYF.

The table lists this clone with a few counts. V gene TRBV7-9 combines with J gene TRBJ2-1; no clear D. In germline, CDR1 is SEHNR, CDR2 FQNEAQ (reference sequence). V was trimmed by 1 base and J by 5 bases, leaving 12 bases between them. The CDR3 spans 15 residues. DNA of the CDR3: TGTGCCAGCAGCTTAGTTGTTGGCTTCAACAATGAGCAGTTCTTC. Translated: CASSLVVGFNNEQFF.

V is TRBV5-1 and J is TRBJ2-1; tentative D call: TRBD1 (6 bases). The CDR3 is 15 amino acids. V was trimmed by 0 bases and J by 8 bases, leaving 15 bases between them. Germline loops: CDR1 SGHRS, CDR2 YFSETQ. This CDR3 reads CASSLEAGDGDEQFF. The CDR3 nucleotides read TGCGCCAGCAGCTTGGAGGCAGGGGACGGGGATGAGCAGTTCTTC.

The J gene is TRBJ1-2, the V gene TRBV14; D may be TRBD1 (5 bases). Trimming took 4 bases from V and 4 from J, leaving 16 bases between them. Germline V lookup: CDR1 SGHDN, CDR2 FVKESK. The CDR3 has 15 amino acids. As DNA, the CDR3 is TGTGCCAGCAGCCCCAGGGAGGGGCGCAGCTATGGCTACACCTTC. Amino acids: CASSPREGRSYGYTF.

This chain joins TRBV19 and TRBJ2-7, with 8 nucleotides matching TRBD1. Looked up from germline, CDR1 is LNHDA and CDR2 is SQIVND (reference sequence). V lost 4 bases, J lost 6 bases, and 11 bases stayed unmatched. This CDR3 contains 15 residues. The CDR3 reads CASSNRGQGHGEQYF. In DNA, the CDR3 is TGTGCCAGTAGTAACCGCGGACAGGGACACGGCGAGCAGTACTTC.

In this sample, this clone turned up a few times. The V and J genes are TRBV5-1 and TRBJ2-2; 8 positions agree with TRBD1. V shed 4 bases and J 6 bases; nucleotides not matched to a gene: 11. Looked up from germline, CDR1 is SGHRS and CDR2 is YFSETQ. This CDR3 contains 16 residues. CDR3 in amino acids: CASSLGQGVRAGELFF. DNA of the CDR3: TGCGCCAGCAGCCTCGGACAGGGAGTTAGGGCCGGGGAGCTGTTTTTT.

This chain connects TRBV4-3 to TRBJ2-7; D is unclear. The germline gives CDR1 LGHNA, CDR2 YSLEER. Trimming cost V 0 bases and J 7 bases, with 10 bases left between them. The length of the CDR3 is 13 residues. CDR3 residues: CASSQDFAEEQYF. Here the CDR3 DNA reads TGCGCCAGCAGCCAAGACTTCGCGGAGGAGCAGTACTTC.

The chain employs TRBV28 and TRBJ2-3; no clear D gene. V gave up 8 bases and J gave up 0 bases, with 9 bases separating them. The germline V gene has CDR1 MDHEN and CDR2 SYDVKM. The length of the CDR3 is 13 residues. The CDR3 spells CASAKTSTDTQYF. In nucleotides, the CDR3 is TGTGCCAGCGCGAAGACTAGCACAGATACGCAGTATTTT.

The chain joins TRBV4-3 to TRBJ1-2, with 7 nucleotides matching TRBD1. The germline V gene has CDR1 LGHNA and CDR2 YSLEER. V shed 1 base, J shed 5 bases, and the junction held 7 bases outside the gene matches. CDR3 size: 15 residues. CDR3 sequence (DNA): TGCGCCAGCAGCCAAGGTCCGGGACAGCGTTATGGCTACACCTTC. It specifies CASSQGPGQRYGYTF.

The chain uses TRBV9 and TRBJ2-3; TRBD2 aligns across 8 bases. J lost 2 bases, V lost 4 bases, and 3 bases had no gene match. Germline lookup yields CDR1 SGDLS and CDR2 YYNGEE. The CDR3 is made up of 14 amino acids. CDR3 loop: CASSPSGYTDTQYF. For the CDR3, the DNA is TGTGCCAGCAGCCCTAGCGGGTACACAGATACGCAGTATTTT.

V gene TRBV2 combines with J gene TRBJ2-1; the match to TRBD2 covers 9 bases. The CDR3 is 19 residues long. Germline-derived CDR1 and CDR2 are SNHLY and FYNNEI. With V trimmed by 2 bases and J by 2 bases, 13 bases remained unmatched. The CDR3 nucleotides read TGTGCCAGCAGTGAAAAGTTTGTTTACGGACTAGCGACCTACAATGAGCAGTTCTTC. Its translation is CASSEKFVYGLATYNEQFF.

V is TRBV7-3 and J is TRBJ2-3; the D gene is possibly TRBD1 (5 bases). The germline gives CDR1 SGHTA, CDR2 FQGTGA. The ends were cut back, 0 bases at V and 3 bases at J, with 10 bases in the middle. The CDR3 has 15 amino acids. The CDR3 DNA sequence: TGTGCCAGCAGCTTAACGCAGGGAAGAACAGATACGCAGTATTTT. Amino acids: CASSLTQGRTDTQYF.

This clone was detected a few times. V and J are TRBV9 and TRBJ2-1; D might be TRBD2 (5 bases). Trimming removed 0 bases at V and 3 bases at J, with 16 bases between. Germline CDR1 SGDLS, CDR2 YYNGEE. The CDR3 loop spans 17 amino acids. This CDR3 reads CASSVAGRGSLYNEQFF. The CDR3 coding sequence is TGTGCCAGCAGCGTAGCAGGAAGAGGGAGTCTCTACAATGAGCAGTTCTTC.